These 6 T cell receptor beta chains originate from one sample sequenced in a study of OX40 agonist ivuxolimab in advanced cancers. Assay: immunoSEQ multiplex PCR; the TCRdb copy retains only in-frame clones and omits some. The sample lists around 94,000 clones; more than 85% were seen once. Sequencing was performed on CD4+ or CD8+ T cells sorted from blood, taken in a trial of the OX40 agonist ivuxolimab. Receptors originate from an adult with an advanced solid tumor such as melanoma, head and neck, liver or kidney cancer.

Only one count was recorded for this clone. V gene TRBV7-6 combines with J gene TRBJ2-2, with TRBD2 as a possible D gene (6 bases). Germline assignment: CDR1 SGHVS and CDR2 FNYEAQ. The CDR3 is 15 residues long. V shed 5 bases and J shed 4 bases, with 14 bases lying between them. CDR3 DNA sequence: TGTGCCAGCAGCCCCTTTGGAGGGGTCACCGGGGAGCTGTTTTTT. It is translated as CASSPFGGVTGELFF.

As DNA, the CDR3 is TGCGCCAGCAGCTTGGACAGGGCGGGTGAAGCTTTCTTT. This encodes CASSLDRAGEAFF. The V call is TRBV5-1, the J call TRBJ1-1; possibly TRBD1 for D (6 bases). The CDR3 sequence is 13 residues long. CDR1 and CDR2 from the germline V gene are SGHRS and YFSETQ. The germline V and J ends were trimmed by 0 bases and 7 bases, with 10 bases remaining between them. Drawing the rest from reference TRBV5-1 and TRBJ1-1, the complete variable domain is KAGVTQTPRYLIKTRGQQVTLSCSPISGHRSVSWYQQTPGQGLQFLFEYFSETQRNKGNFPGRFSGRQFSNSRSEMNVSTLELGDSALYLCASSLDRAGEAFFGQGTRLTVV.

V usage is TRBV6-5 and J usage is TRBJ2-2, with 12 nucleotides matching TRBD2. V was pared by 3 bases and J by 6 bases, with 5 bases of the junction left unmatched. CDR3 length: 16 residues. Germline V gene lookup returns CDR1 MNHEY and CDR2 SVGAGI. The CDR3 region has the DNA TGTGCCAGCAGTTATTCGTCTAGCGGGGGGGCCGGGGAGCTGTTTTTT. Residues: CASSYSSSGGAGELFF.

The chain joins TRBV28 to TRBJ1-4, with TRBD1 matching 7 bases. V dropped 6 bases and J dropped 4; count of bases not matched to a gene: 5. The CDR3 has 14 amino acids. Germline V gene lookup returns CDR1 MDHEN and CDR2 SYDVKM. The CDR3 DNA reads TGTGCCAGCAGGCCGGACAGGAATAATGAAAAACTGTTTTTT. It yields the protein CASRPDRNNEKLFF.

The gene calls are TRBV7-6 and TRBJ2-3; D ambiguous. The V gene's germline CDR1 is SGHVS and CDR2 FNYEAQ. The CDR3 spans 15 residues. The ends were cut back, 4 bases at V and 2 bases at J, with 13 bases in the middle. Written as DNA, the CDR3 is TGTGCCAGCAGCTCCCCCGAACACCTCACAGATACGCAGTATTTT. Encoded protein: CASSSPEHLTDTQYF.

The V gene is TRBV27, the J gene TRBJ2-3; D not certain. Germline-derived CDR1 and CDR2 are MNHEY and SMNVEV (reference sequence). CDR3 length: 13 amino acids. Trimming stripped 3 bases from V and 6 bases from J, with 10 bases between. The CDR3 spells CASSFRPADTQYF. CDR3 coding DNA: TGTGCCAGCAGTTTTCGCCCTGCGGATACGCAGTATTTT.